These 27 T cell receptor beta chains came from one sample sequenced in a study of human T cells and chemical hapten exposure. The time point: pre-sensitization, week 0. Treatment denoted: therapeutic diphenylcyclopropenone sensitization with weekly scalp DPC. A single record per CDR3 protein comes from TCRdb applying MiXCR to the RACE reads. The table lists around 100,000 distinct CDR3 sequences, roughly a tenth of them singletons. The sequencing here drew on whole blood, taken in connection with sensitization to the hapten diphenylcyclopropenone (DPC). The receptors originated from a woman aged 55-69 years with alopecia areata. Some clones in this sample may be carry-over from other donors' samples.

This clonotype was seen many times. The rearrangement uses TRBV18 and TRBJ2-7; D not certain. V was clipped by 3 bases and J by 5 bases, with 5 bases between them. Germline CDR1 and CDR2: KGHSH and LQKENI. This CDR3 region has 11 residues. CDR3: CASSPSNEQYF. The DNA for the CDR3 is TGTGCCAGCTCACCCAGCAACGAGCAGTACTTC.

The chain carries TRBV4-1 and TRBJ2-2; possible D gene TRBD2, 6 bases. V dropped 1 base and J dropped 3 bases, with 9 bases sitting between them. Germline CDR1 is MGHRA and CDR2 is YSYEKL. The CDR3 loop spans 15 amino acids. CDR3 in amino acids: CASSQVWRDTGELFF. The CDR3 DNA reads as TGCGCCAGCAGCCAAGTTTGGAGGGACACCGGGGAGCTGTTTTTT.

This clonotype was observed a handful of times. The chain is built from TRBV10-3 and TRBJ1-1; D gene unclear. The CDR3 totals 12 residues. Germline V gene lookup returns CDR1 ENHRY and CDR2 SYGVKD. Trimming took off 6 bases at V and 3 bases at J, with 8 bases between the two ends. The CDR3 coding sequence is TGTGCCATCAGGTCCTGGGACACTGAAGCTTTCTTT. Translated, it gives CAIRSWDTEAFF.

This clonotype was detected a few times. No conserved phenylalanine or tryptophan is present at the end of the CDR3, so a read error is the likely explanation. The chain links TRBV9 to TRBJ1-1; 7 positions match TRBD1. CDR3 length equals 13 residues. V lost 1 base to trimming and J lost 7 bases; unmatched junction nucleotides: 4. Germline-derived CDR1 and CDR2 are SGDLS and YYNGEE. For the CDR3, the DNA is TGTGCCAGCAGCGTACAAGGGGACAGTGAAGCTTTCATT. Its translation is CASSVQGDSEAFI.

This clonotype was seen repeatedly, ten times or more. The chain links TRBV29-1 to TRBJ2-4; D gene ambiguous. V dropped 7 bases and J dropped 5 bases, with 12 bases sitting between them. The CDR3 consists of 12 residues. CDR1 and CDR2 (germline): SQVTM, ANQGSEA. CDR3 bases: TGCAGCGCCGGTTCAAGGGAAAACATTCAGTACTTC. This translates into CSAGSRENIQYF.

This clonotype was counted at least ten times. The rearrangement uses TRBV2 and TRBJ2-7; D is ambiguous. Germline assignment: CDR1 SNHLY and CDR2 FYNNEI. Trimming cost V 2 bases and J 2 bases, with 4 bases left between them. The CDR3 spans 12 residues. The DNA for the CDR3 is TGTGCCAGCAGTGAAAGGACCTACGAGCAGTACTTC. Translation: CASSERTYEQYF.

The rearrangement links TRBV20-1 to TRBJ2-6, with D perhaps TRBD2 (6 bases). The CDR3 runs to 16 residues. Germline V CDR1 and CDR2: DFQATT, SNEGSKA (reference sequence). Trimming took 1 base from V and 0 from J, leaving 10 bases between them. The CDR3 DNA reads as TGCAGTGCTAGAGGGGGAGGCCTCTCTGGGGCCAACGTCCTGACTTTC. This encodes CSARGGGLSGANVLTF.

Only a few counts were recorded for this clonotype. This chain links TRBV29-1 with TRBJ2-5; D call uncertain. Germline V gene lookup returns CDR1 SQVTM and CDR2 ANQGSEA. The CDR3 is 10 residues long. Trimming stripped 4 bases from V and 5 bases from J, with 5 bases between. The CDR3 nucleotides read TGCAGCGTTGGGTTGGAGACCCAGTACTTC. Encoded protein: CSVGLETQYF. Full variable domain (missing parts from reference TRBV29-1 and TRBJ2-5): SAVISQKPSRDICQRGTSLTIQCQVDSQVTMMFWYRQQPGQSLTLIATANQGSEATYESGFVIDKFPISRPNLTFSTLTVSNMSPEDSSIYLCSVGLETQYFGPGTRLLVL.

This clonotype came up a few times. The gene calls are TRBV3-1 and TRBJ2-6; D is unclear. This CDR3 spans 13 amino acids. CDR1 is LGHDT and CDR2 is YNNKEL in the germline V gene (reference sequence). Trimming took off 2 bases at V and 3 bases at J, with 2 bases between the two ends. In DNA form, the CDR3 reads TGTGCCAGCAGCCAATTTGGGGCCAACGTCCTGACTTTC. Protein sequence: CASSQFGANVLTF.

V is TRBV7-2 and J is TRBJ1-1, with TRBD1 identical over 7 bases. The CDR3 runs to 15 residues. CDR1 is SGHTA and CDR2 is FQGNSA in the germline V gene. The trim removed 4 bases at V and 5 bases at J, leaving 10 bases unmatched. The CDR3 here is CASSSYRGGMTEAFF. CDR3 coding DNA: TGTGCCAGCAGCTCATACAGGGGTGGGATGACTGAAGCTTTCTTT. The full variable domain, with the rest looked up from reference TRBV7-2 and TRBJ1-1, is GAGVSQSPSNKVTEKGKDVELRCDPISGHTALYWYRQSLGQGLEFLIYFQGNSAPDKSGLPSDRFSAERTGGSVSTLTIQRTQQEDSAVYLCASSSYRGGMTEAFFGQGTRLTVV.

This clonotype appeared a few times. The chain recombines TRBV4-2 with TRBJ2-5; no reliable D call. Germline loops: CDR1 LGHNA, CDR2 YNFKEQ. Deletions cut 2 bases from V and 1 base from J, with 11 bases between. The CDR3 is 15 amino acids. CDR3 sequence (DNA): TGTGCCAGCAGCCAACCCTCCCGGCTCCAAGAGACCCAGTACTTC. Protein sequence: CASSQPSRLQETQYF.

In this sample, this clonotype turned up many times. The chain recombines TRBV18 with TRBJ1-3; a possible D gene is TRBD1 (6 bases). The V gene lost 3 bases and the J gene lost 3 bases, with 12 bases spanning the gap. Germline-derived CDR1 and CDR2 are KGHSH and LQKENI. The CDR3 runs 15 residues. The CDR3 sequence: CASSPTGFNGNTIYF. The CDR3 DNA reads TGTGCCAGCTCACCTACAGGGTTCAATGGAAACACCATATATTTT.

In its sample, this clonotype was seen many times. This chain links TRBV27 with TRBJ1-6, with TRBD1 matching 12 bases. Germline CDR1 MNHEY, CDR2 SMNVEV (reference sequence). With 4 bases clipped from V and 8 bases from J, the junction kept 3 bases outside the gene matches. The CDR3 has 15 amino acids. The CDR3 spells CASSSGQGAHSPLHF. The CDR3 DNA follows: TGTGCCAGCAGTTCGGGACAGGGGGCCCATTCACCCCTCCACTTT.

This clonotype was observed at least ten times. This chain's CDR3 is CSAVAVYGYTF. Here the CDR3 DNA reads TGCAGCGCAGTGGCGGTCTATGGCTACACCTTC. The V and J genes are TRBV29-1 and TRBJ1-2; D remains unclear. This CDR3 is built from 11 residues. The germline gives CDR1 SQVTM, CDR2 ANQGSEA. The ends were cut back, 7 bases at V and 4 bases at J, with 10 bases in the middle.

Many counts were recorded for this clonotype. The chain carries TRBV30 and TRBJ2-7; D call uncertain. The CDR3 is made up of 15 amino acids. Per germline, CDR1 GTSNPN and CDR2 SVGIG (reference sequence). V was cut by 0 bases and J by 1 base, with 13 bases left in between. DNA for the CDR3: TGTGCCTGGAGTGTAGTTAGGCCGTCGTCCTACGAGCAGTACTTC. The encoded protein is CAWSVVRPSSYEQYF.

This clonotype was found many times. The J gene is TRBJ2-2, the V gene TRBV21-1; the table names TRBD1, a call not compared with the DNA. TRBV21-1 is reported as a pseudogene. The CDR3 sequence is 14 residues long. The CDR3 here is CASTPGKTSGELFF. CDR3 coding DNA: TGTGCCAGCACCCCAGGGAAGACATCCGGGGAGCTGTTTTTT.

V usage is TRBV9 and J usage is TRBJ1-1; unclear D gene. Germline V gene lookup returns CDR1 SGDLS and CDR2 YYNGEE. The V end lost 2 bases, the J end lost 0 bases, and 8 bases lay between the germline ends. The CDR3 covers 14 residues. The CDR3 here is CASSVGTMNTEAFF. The CDR3 region has the DNA TGTGCCAGCAGCGTCGGCACCATGAACACTGAAGCTTTCTTT.

The chain is built from TRBV10-1 and TRBJ2-3; D is tentatively TRBD1 or TRBD2 (5 bases each). The germline V and J ends were trimmed by 4 bases and 0 bases, with 14 bases remaining between them. The CDR3 extends over 16 amino acids. Germline CDR1 is WNHNN and CDR2 is SYGVQD (reference sequence). DNA of the CDR3: TGCGCCAGCAGTGTGGGACGCCGGCCTAGCACAGATACGCAGTATTTT. Its protein product is CASSVGRRPSTDTQYF.

This clonotype was seen a few times. A much larger clone differs by one base, so this may be a read error. The chain has TRBV5-8 and TRBJ1-2; no definite D call. Germline loops: CDR1 SGHTS, CDR2 YDEGEE. The CDR3 runs 12 residues. The V and J ends lost 5 bases and 4 bases respectively, with 9 bases between them. The CDR3 DNA reads as TGTGCCAGCAGTCCCGCCGGCTATGGCTACACCTTC. Translated: CASSPAGYGYTF.

The V and J genes are TRBV5-1 and TRBJ2-1, with D possibly TRBD1 on 5 matching bases. This CDR3 spans 16 amino acids. The V gene's germline CDR1 is SGHRS and CDR2 YFSETQ. With 0 bases removed from V and 4 bases from J, the gap between germline ends came to 14 bases. In DNA, the CDR3 is TGCGCCAGCAGCTTGGAGTCCGGCAGGGCGTACAATGAGCAGTTCTTC. Translated, it gives CASSLESGRAYNEQFF.

Only a few counts were recorded for this clonotype. This rearrangement joins TRBV28 to TRBJ2-2; a weak D match, TRBD1 (5 bases). In germline, CDR1 is MDHEN, CDR2 SYDVKM. This CDR3 is 14 amino acids long. V lost 5 bases to trimming and J lost 0 bases, with 7 bases between them. The CDR3 spells CASSRGSNTGELFF. The CDR3 nucleotides read TGTGCCAGCAGTAGGGGATCGAACACCGGGGAGCTGTTTTTT. Complete variable domain (other parts from reference TRBV28 and TRBJ2-2): DVKVTQSSRYLVKRTGEKVFLECVQDMDHENMFWYRQDPGLGLRLIYFSYDVKMKEKGDIPEGYSVSREKKERFSLILESASTNQTSMYLCASSRGSNTGELFFGEGSRLTVL.

This chain uses TRBV30 with TRBJ2-2, with 11 bases that match TRBD1. This CDR3 has 15 residues. With 4 bases clipped from V and 7 bases from J, the junction kept 8 bases outside the gene matches. Germline loops: CDR1 GTSNPN, CDR2 SVGIG (reference sequence). Written as DNA, the CDR3 is TGTGCCTGGATTTGGACAGGGGGCGCGGGCGGGGAGCTGTTTTTT. Protein sequence: CAWIWTGGAGGELFF.

In its sample, this clonotype was seen a few times. The rearrangement links TRBV13 to TRBJ2-7; D assignment may be TRBD1 or TRBD2 (5 bases each). Trimming removed 6 bases from V and 2 bases from J, with 14 bases in between. CDR1 and CDR2 (germline): PRHDT, FYEKMQ (reference sequence). The CDR3 contains 14 residues. CDR3: CASSVQGVPYEQYF. DNA of the CDR3: TGTGCCAGCAGTGTCCAGGGAGTACCCTACGAGCAGTACTTC.

V is TRBV24-1 and J is TRBJ2-1, with TRBD2 matching 8 bases. The CDR3 length is 18 residues. J was trimmed by 8 bases and V by 4 bases; bases with no gene match: 18. Germline CDR1 and CDR2: KGHDR and SFDVKD. CDR3 in DNA: TGTGCCACCAGTGACCCCCCCGGGGCGGGGGGTCTGAGCGATGAGCAGTTCTTC. It translates to CATSDPPGAGGLSDEQFF.

This clonotype came up once. Here the CDR3 DNA reads TGTGCCAGTAGTCCGGGACTAGCGGGACCCTACGAGCAGTACTTC. The encoded protein is CASSPGLAGPYEQYF. The chain recombines TRBV19 with TRBJ2-7; 13 bases are a match to TRBD2. V dropped 5 bases and J dropped 2; count of bases not matched to a gene: 3. CDR1 and CDR2 (germline): LNHDA, SQIVND (reference sequence). The CDR3 spans 15 residues.

This clonotype was observed at least ten times. The chain joins TRBV4-1 to TRBJ2-3, with TRBD1 matching over 10 bases. The CDR3 loop spans 15 amino acids. V lost 4 bases and J lost 9; bases outside the gene matches: 10. In germline, CDR1 is MGHRA, CDR2 YSYEKL. The CDR3 spells CASSLPGQGSATQYF. In DNA form, the CDR3 reads TGCGCCAGCAGCCTACCGGGACAGGGGTCGGCGACGCAGTATTTT.

This clonotype was seen more than once but under ten times. The rearrangement links TRBV6-1 to TRBJ2-5; 7 positions match TRBD1. Trimming cost V 6 bases and J 4 bases; bases outside gene matches: 11. Germline V gene data show CDR1 as MNHNS and CDR2 as SASEGT. This CDR3 is built from 15 residues. The CDR3 nucleotides read TGTGCCAGCAGCGGCCGACAGGGAATAAGAGAGACCCAGTACTTC. Its translation is CASSGRQGIRETQYF.